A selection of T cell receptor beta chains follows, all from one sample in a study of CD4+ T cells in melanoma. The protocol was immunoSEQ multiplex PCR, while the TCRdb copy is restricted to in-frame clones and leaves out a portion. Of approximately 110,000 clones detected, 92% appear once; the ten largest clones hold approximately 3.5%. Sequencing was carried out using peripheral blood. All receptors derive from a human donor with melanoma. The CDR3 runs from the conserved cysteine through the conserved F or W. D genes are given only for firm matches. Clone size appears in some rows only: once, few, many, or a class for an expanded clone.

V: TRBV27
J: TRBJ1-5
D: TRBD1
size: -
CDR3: CASKSGTGSNQPQHF
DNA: TGTGCCAGCAAGTCCGGGACAGGGAGCAATCAGCCCCAGCATTTT

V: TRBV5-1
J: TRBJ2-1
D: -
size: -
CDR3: CASSLGQLNEQFF
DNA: TGCGCCAGCAGCTTGGGACAGCTAAATGAGCAGTTCTTC

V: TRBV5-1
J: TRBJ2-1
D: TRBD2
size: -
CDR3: CASSVIAGGVYNEQFF
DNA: TGCGCCAGCAGCGTAATAGCGGGGGGGGTCTACAATGAGCAGTTCTTC

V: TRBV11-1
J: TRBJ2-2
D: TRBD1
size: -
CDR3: CASSSSIVGQGWNTGELFF
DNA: TGTGCCAGCAGCTCCTCTATAGTCGGACAGGGGTGGAACACCGGGGAGCTGTTTTTT

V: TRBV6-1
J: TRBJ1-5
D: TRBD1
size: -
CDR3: CASRDRGLDQPQHF
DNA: TGTGCCAGTCGGGACAGGGGACTTGATCAGCCCCAGCATTTT

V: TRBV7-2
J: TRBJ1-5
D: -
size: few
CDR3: CASSLAGGAYQPQHF
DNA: TGTGCCAGCAGCTTAGCGGGGGGGGCGTACCAGCCCCAGCATTTT

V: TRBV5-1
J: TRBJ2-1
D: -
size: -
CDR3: CASSLVSDEQFF
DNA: TGCGCCAGCAGCTTGGTCAGCGATGAGCAGTTCTTC

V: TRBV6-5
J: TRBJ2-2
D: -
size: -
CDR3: CASSYSKIGGELFF
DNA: TGTGCCAGCAGTTACTCGAAGATCGGAGGGGAGCTGTTTTTT

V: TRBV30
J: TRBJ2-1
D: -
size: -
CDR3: CAWKLGFYNEQFF
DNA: TGTGCCTGGAAACTGGGCTTTTACAATGAGCAGTTCTTC

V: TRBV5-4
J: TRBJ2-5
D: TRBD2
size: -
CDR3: CASSFPLGGAETQYF
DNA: TGTGCCAGCAGCTTCCCCCTCGGGGGGGCGGAGACCCAGTACTTC

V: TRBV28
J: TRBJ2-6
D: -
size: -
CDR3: CASSGANVLTF
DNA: TGTGCCAGTTCTGGGGCCAACGTCCTGACTTTC

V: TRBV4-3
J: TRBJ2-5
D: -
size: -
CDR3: CASSQGHSAATQYF
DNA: TGCGCCAGCAGCCAAGGACACTCAGCAGCGACCCAGTACTTC

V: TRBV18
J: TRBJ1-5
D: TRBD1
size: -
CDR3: CASSQGQGTGQPQHF
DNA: TGTGCCAGCTCACAAGGACAGGGAACGGGTCAGCCCCAGCATTTT

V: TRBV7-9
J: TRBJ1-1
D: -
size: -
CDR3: CASSRAPGAAEAFF
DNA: TGTGCCAGCAGCCGGGCTCCGGGGGCGGCTGAAGCTTTCTTT

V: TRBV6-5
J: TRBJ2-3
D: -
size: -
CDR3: CASSPLGWADTQYF
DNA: TGTGCCAGCAGCCCCCTAGGATGGGCGGATACGCAGTATTTT

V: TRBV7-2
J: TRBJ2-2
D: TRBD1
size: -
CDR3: CASSLEGRGQAGELFF
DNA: TGTGCCAGCAGCTTAGAGGGCAGGGGGCAAGCCGGGGAGCTGTTTTTT

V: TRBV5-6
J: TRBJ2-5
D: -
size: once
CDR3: CASSPQLLGETQYF
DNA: TGTGCCAGCAGCCCCCAGCTCCTGGGGGAGACCCAGTACTTC

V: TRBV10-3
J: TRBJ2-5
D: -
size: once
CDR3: CAISESTRGQETQYF
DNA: TGTGCCATCAGTGAGTCGACTCGGGGTCAAGAGACCCAGTACTTC

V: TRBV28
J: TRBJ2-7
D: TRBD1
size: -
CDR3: CASSRGTGLEQYF
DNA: TGTGCCAGCAGCCGAGGGACAGGGCTCGAGCAGTACTTC

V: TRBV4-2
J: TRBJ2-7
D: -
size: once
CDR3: CASSQDQTGRALPYEQYF
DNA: TGTGCCAGCAGCCAAGACCAAACGGGCAGGGCCCTTCCCTACGAGCAGTACTTC

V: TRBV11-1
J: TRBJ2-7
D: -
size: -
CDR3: CASSFGTERYEQYF
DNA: TGTGCCAGCAGCTTCGGGACGGAGAGATACGAGCAGTACTTC

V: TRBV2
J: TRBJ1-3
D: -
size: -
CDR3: CASTPSGAGNTIYF
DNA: TGTGCCAGCACCCCGTCGGGGGCCGGAAACACCATATATTTT

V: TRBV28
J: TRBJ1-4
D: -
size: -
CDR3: CATLGSTGHNEKLFF
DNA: TGTGCCACCTTGGGGTCCACAGGCCATAATGAAAAACTGTTTTTT

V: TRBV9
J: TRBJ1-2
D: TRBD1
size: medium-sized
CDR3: CASSPSGTGIGGYTF
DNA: TGTGCCAGCAGCCCCAGCGGGACAGGGATCGGTGGCTACACCTTC